Listed here are 2 T cell receptor beta chains from one sample, sequenced in a study of Graves' ophthalmopathy and Graves' hyperthyroidism. RNA transcripts were the template, and TCR beta CDR3 regions were amplified from them. RT-PCR was first run with HTBI primers, then multiplex PCR in a second round. One entry per CDR3 protein, called by TCRdb with MiXCR from the multiplex PCR reads. The data contain approximately 540,000 distinct CDR3 sequences, about two fifths of them singletons. The sample comprised peripheral blood or thyroid tissue (not recorded which). The receptor set was obtained from an adult man with Graves' hyperthyroidism.

The chain employs TRBV7-2 and TRBJ1-2, with 7 positions matching TRBD1. CDR3 length: 15 amino acids. The J segment lost 4 bases and the V segment lost 5 bases, leaving 10 bases of the junction unmatched. The V gene's germline CDR1 is SGHTA and CDR2 FQGNSA. CDR3 sequence: CASSRRRQGLYGYTF. CDR3 sequence (DNA): TGTGCCAGCAGCCGAAGAAGACAGGGCCTCTATGGCTACACCTTC.

The chain links TRBV10-3 to TRBJ1-3; D ambiguous. CDR1 is ENHRY, CDR2 SYGVKD, per germline. V lost 3 bases and J 0 bases, leaving 9 bases between the germline ends. The CDR3 loop spans 15 amino acids. The CDR3 protein is CAISEGGISGNTIYF. The CDR3 DNA reads TGTGCCATCAGTGAAGGAGGGATCTCTGGAAACACCATATATTTT.